What follows are 19 T cell receptor beta chains derived from one specimen sequenced in a study. Repertoires were generated with immunoSEQ multiplex PCR, while TCRdb's copy carries only in-frame clones and drops some. Altogether 40,000 to 55,000 clones are present, approximately 95% being singletons, with the ten largest covering about 10%. The sample consisted of PBMCs. Every receptor here comes from a man aged 40-50 years with rheumatoid arthritis.

V and J are TRBV27 and TRBJ2-1; 10 positions match TRBD2. Germline V gene sequence: CDR1 MNHEY, CDR2 SMNVEV (reference sequence). Trimming cost V 3 bases and J 4 bases; bases outside gene matches: 3. The CDR3 totals 15 residues. The CDR3 loop is CASSFLAGAYNEQFF. For the CDR3, the DNA is TGTGCCAGCAGTTTTCTAGCGGGAGCTTACAATGAGCAGTTCTTC.

This clone came up once. The chain links TRBV28 to TRBJ1-6; D not resolved. The CDR3 consists of 12 residues. Trimming took off 10 bases at V and 7 bases at J, with 11 bases between the two ends. Germline assignment: CDR1 MDHEN and CDR2 SYDVKM. CDR3 protein: CAISEANSPLHF. The CDR3 DNA sequence: TGTGCCATCAGCGAGGCCAATTCACCCCTCCACTTT.

The chain links TRBV2 to TRBJ1-2, with D maybe TRBD1 (5 bases). The CDR3 is 13 amino acids. The V end lost 4 bases, the J end lost 5 bases, and 11 bases lay between the germline ends. Per the germline V gene, CDR1 is SNHLY and CDR2 is FYNNEI. The CDR3 protein is CASSGQSDYGYTF. The CDR3 coding sequence is TGTGCCAGCAGTGGACAGTCCGATTATGGCTACACCTTC.

This chain connects TRBV19 to TRBJ1-2; D not resolved. The CDR3 totals 16 residues. The V end lost 4 bases, the J end lost 3 bases, and 18 bases lay between the germline ends. Germline V gives CDR1 LNHDA, CDR2 SQIVND (reference sequence). As DNA, the CDR3 is TGTGCCAGTAGTAGGGCAGCCCTCGGACCCTACTATGGCTACACCTTC. It codes for CASSRAALGPYYGYTF.

J is TRBJ2-1 and V is TRBV27; D is possibly TRBD1 or TRBD2 (5 bases each). The CDR3 runs 15 residues. The V gene lost 3 bases and the J gene lost 5 bases, with 14 bases spanning the gap. Germline V gene data show CDR1 as MNHEY and CDR2 as SMNVEV (reference sequence). The CDR3: CASSFIGKGHNEQFF. The CDR3 coding sequence is TGTGCCAGCAGTTTTATTGGGAAGGGACACAATGAGCAGTTCTTC.

V is TRBV30 and J is TRBJ1-6; 10 bases match TRBD1. V gave up 3 bases and J gave up 11 bases; unmatched junction bases: 10. The CDR3 extends over 15 amino acids. The germline V gene has CDR1 GTSNPN and CDR2 SVGIG (reference sequence). The CDR3 sequence: CAWSPGGQGSTPLHF. The CDR3 DNA reads as TGTGCCTGGAGCCCGGGGGGACAGGGGTCGACACCCCTCCACTTT.

The V gene is TRBV27, the J gene TRBJ1-5; 7 positions match TRBD1. J gave up 6 bases and V 4 bases, and 6 bases lay outside the gene matches. Germline V gene lookup returns CDR1 MNHEY and CDR2 SMNVEV (reference sequence). This CDR3 contains 14 residues. The CDR3 protein is CASSSRAGGQPQHF. Here the CDR3 DNA reads TGTGCCAGCAGTTCCCGGGCAGGGGGTCAGCCCCAGCATTTT.

The rearrangement uses TRBV27 and TRBJ1-4; a possible D gene is TRBD1 (5 bases). Germline CDR1 reads MNHEY; CDR2 reads SMNVEV (reference sequence). The CDR3 totals 14 residues. V lost 3 bases and J 5 bases, leaving 10 bases between the germline ends. CDR3 bases: TGTGCCAGCAGTTTCTCGGGGCTAAATGAAAAACTGTTTTTT. Amino acid sequence: CASSFSGLNEKLFF.

The chain uses TRBV27 and TRBJ1-5; D gene unclear. Germline assignment: CDR1 MNHEY and CDR2 SMNVEV (reference sequence). The CDR3 extends over 14 amino acids. V was cut by 7 bases and J by 2 bases, with 12 bases left in between. CDR3 in amino acids: CASTPPGGNQPQHF. CDR3 nucleotides: TGTGCCAGCACCCCTCCCGGGGGCAATCAGCCCCAGCATTTT.

The chain carries TRBV28 and TRBJ2-1; D possibly matches TRBD1 or TRBD2 (5 bases each). Germline V gene data show CDR1 as MDHEN and CDR2 as SYDVKM. The germline V and J ends were trimmed by 10 bases and 2 bases, with 12 bases remaining between them. The CDR3 is made up of 13 amino acids. CDR3 DNA sequence: TGTGCCATCTTGGGGGAAACCTACAATGAGCAGTTCTTC. Protein: CAILGETYNEQFF.

V is TRBV27 and J is TRBJ1-2; D unresolved. There are 14 residues in the CDR3. Between the trimmed V and J ends, which lost 4 bases and 0 bases, there was a span of 9 bases. CDR1 is MNHEY and CDR2 is SMNVEV in the germline V gene (reference sequence). The CDR3 region is CASSSLSTNYGYTF. DNA of the CDR3: TGTGCCAGCAGTTCCCTCAGTACTAACTATGGCTACACCTTC.

Notes on this clone: The same CDR3 also results from other DNA sequences found in this sample. V and J are TRBV15 and TRBJ1-2; D gene uncertain. The CDR3 is made up of 12 amino acids. Germline assignment: CDR1 LNHNV and CDR2 YYDKDF (reference sequence). Trimming pared 3 bases from V and 5 bases from J, leaving 7 bases between. CDR3 region: CATSREGYGYTF. CDR3 sequence (DNA): TGTGCCACCAGCAGGGAGGGTTATGGCTACACCTTC.

The chain carries TRBV27 and TRBJ2-1; the D gene could be TRBD1 or TRBD2 (5 bases each). Trimming shortened V by 5 bases and J by 4 bases, and 12 bases separated the two germline ends. From germline, CDR1 is MNHEY and CDR2 SMNVEV (reference sequence). The CDR3 length is 14 residues. The CDR3 is CASSAWDGYNEQFF. CDR3 nucleotide sequence: TGTGCCAGCAGTGCTTGGGACGGGTACAATGAGCAGTTCTTC.

This chain joins TRBV5-1 and TRBJ2-1, with 7 bases identical to TRBD1. Germline CDR1 SGHRS, CDR2 YFSETQ. The CDR3 has 15 amino acids. V lost 0 bases, J lost 1 base, and 1 base stayed unmatched. The CDR3 region is CASSLGQGSYNEQFF. The CDR3 region has the DNA TGCGCCAGCAGCTTGGGACAGGGTTCCTACAATGAGCAGTTCTTC.

The V gene is TRBV2, the J gene TRBJ2-3; no clear D gene. V lost 0 bases and J 0 bases, leaving 10 bases between the germline ends. The CDR3 is 16 residues long. Germline CDR1 SNHLY, CDR2 FYNNEI. The DNA for the CDR3 is TGTGCCAGCAGTGAAGCGGTGCGTAGCAGCACAGATACGCAGTATTTT. Protein: CASSEAVRSSTDTQYF.

The J gene is TRBJ2-5, the V gene TRBV7-8, with TRBD2 matching 9 bases. The junction had 5 bases not matched to a gene; V was cut back by 1 base and J by 5 bases. CDR3 length: 15 residues. Per germline, CDR1 SGHVS and CDR2 FQNEAQ. The CDR3 DNA reads as TGTGCCAGCAGCTTAGTTAGCGGGAGTTGGGAGACCCAGTACTTC. As protein: CASSLVSGSWETQYF. Complete variable domain (other parts from reference TRBV7-8 and TRBJ2-5): GAGVSQSPRYKVAKRGQDVALRCDPISGHVSLFWYQQALGQGPEFLTYFQNEAQLDKSGLPSDRFFAERPEGSVSTLKIQRTQQEDSAVYLCASSLVSGSWETQYFGPGTRLLVL.

V is TRBV6-5 and J is TRBJ2-7; a possible D gene is TRBD1 (6 bases). Germline CDR1 is MNHEY and CDR2 is SVGAGI. The V end was cut by 0 bases, the J end by 6 bases, with 18 bases between. The CDR3 totals 16 residues. The CDR3 loop is CASSYSIGNTGSEQYF. DNA of the CDR3: TGTGCCAGCAGTTACTCGATAGGGAACACAGGGTCCGAGCAGTACTTC.

V gene TRBV15 combines with J gene TRBJ2-3, with no clear D. The CDR3 totals 12 residues. V lost 4 bases to trimming and J lost 7 bases, with 9 bases between them. The germline gives CDR1 LNHNV, CDR2 YYDKDF (reference sequence). The CDR3 reads CATSTVPYTQYF. The CDR3 DNA follows: TGTGCCACCAGCACTGTTCCCTATACGCAGTATTTT. The variable domain in full, with the rest retrieved from reference TRBV15 and TRBJ2-3, is DAMVIQNPRYQVTQFGKPVTLSCSQTLNHNVMYWYQQKSSQAPKLLFHYYDKDFNNEADTPDNFQSRRPNTSFCFLDIRSPGLGDTAMYLCATSTVPYTQYFGPGTRLTVL.

The chain is built from TRBV7-9 and TRBJ2-2; D may be TRBD2 (5 bases). The CDR3 runs 16 residues. The V end was cut by 4 bases, the J end by 5 bases, with 17 bases between. In germline, CDR1 is SEHNR, CDR2 FQNEAQ (reference sequence). The DNA of the CDR3 is TGTGCCAGCAGCTCTCCCGCCGGGGTCCCAACCGGGGAGCTGTTTTTT. This translates into CASSSPAGVPTGELFF.